This TCR beta chain was captured in a study of blood T cells in healthy people across ages. Whole-study findings and limits: No one knew whether donors had CMV, which possibly confounded expanded clonotype changes. Across the age range, TCR beta diversity per million T cells fell in a roughly linear way.

About 9.6 milliliters of peripheral blood were drawn from each donor into EDTA-treated tubes. The CDR3 contains 15 residues. Notes on this clonotype: The antigen is not known. A much larger clone differs by one base, so this may be a read error.

A J-beta primer mix and a sample-barcoded 5' primer were used in a second PCR of roughly 7 to 12 cycles. TCRdb reprocessed the 5' RACE reads via MiXCR and lists one record per CDR3 protein. This sample has approximately 810,000 distinct CDR3 sequences, with around 34% found just once. The sequencing sample was made of blood. This clonotype was sampled from a man aged 18 to 30 in good health. The chain joins TRBV21-1 to TRBJ2-1; TRBD1 is taken as the D call from the table, unchecked against the DNA. TRBV21-1 is labeled a pseudogene. As DNA, the CDR3 is TGTGCCAGCAGCAAGTTCGGCCAGGGCTGCTGCGAGCAGTTCTTC. Translated, it gives CASSKFGQGCCEQFF.